The 15 T cell receptor beta chains in this list originate from one sample, sequenced in a study of cytomegalovirus exposure and HLA in healthy donors. Sequenced by immunoSEQ multiplex PCR; TCRdb stores in-frame clones only, minus some. The sample carries fewer than 200,000 clones, 80% to 85% recorded once. Sequenced input: PBMCs. Receptor source: a woman aged 18-35 years in good health and CMV-seropositive.

The CDR3 DNA sequence: TGCGCCAGCAGCGTGCAGGACAGCACCTCCTACGAGCAGTACTTC. Translation gives CASSVQDSTSYEQYF. This rearrangement joins TRBV5-1 to TRBJ2-7, with D possibly being TRBD1 (6 bases). Germline loops: CDR1 SGHRS, CDR2 YFSETQ. The CDR3 totals 15 residues. V was trimmed by 4 bases and J by 0 bases, leaving 14 bases between them.

The rearrangement uses TRBV6-1 and TRBJ2-5; possible D gene TRBD1, 6 bases. Germline V gene data show CDR1 as MNHNS and CDR2 as SASEGT. The CDR3 sequence is 14 residues long. V was shortened by 6 bases and J by 5 bases, with 16 bases between the two germline ends. CDR3 in DNA: TGTGCCAGCAGAGACAGGAGGATTCGGGAGACCCAGTACTTC. Translating it yields CASRDRRIRETQYF.

This clone was recorded a few times. V is TRBV7-3 and J is TRBJ2-1, with D perhaps TRBD1 (5 bases). Germline V gives CDR1 SGHTA, CDR2 FQGTGA. The CDR3 covers 13 residues. V gave up 5 bases and J gave up 9 bases, with 14 bases separating them. CDR3: CASSAPGYGEQFF. The CDR3 nucleotides read TGTGCCAGCAGCGCTCCAGGGTATGGTGAGCAGTTCTTC. The whole variable domain, filled in from reference TRBV7-3 and TRBJ2-1, reads GAGVSQTPSNKVTEKGKYVELRCDPISGHTALYWYRQSLGQGPEFLIYFQGTGAADDSGLPNDRFFAVRPEGSVSTLKIQRTERGDSAVYLCASSAPGYGEQFFGPGTRLTVL.

The chain carries TRBV6-1 and TRBJ2-7; no definite D call. V lost 2 bases and J 2 bases, leaving 7 bases between the germline ends. Per the germline V gene, CDR1 is MNHNS and CDR2 is SASEGT. The CDR3 has 13 residues. The DNA of the CDR3 is TGTGCCAGCAGTGAATCGTCAGCCTACGAGCAGTACTTC. Translated, it gives CASSESSAYEQYF.

The chain employs TRBV28 and TRBJ1-2, with 10 bases that match TRBD1. V lost 5 bases, J lost 8 bases, and 5 bases stayed unmatched. The CDR3 is 13 amino acids. Germline V gene sequence: CDR1 MDHEN, CDR2 SYDVKM. CDR3 nucleotide sequence: TGTGCCAGCAGTAAGGGACAGGGGCGCGGCTACACCTTC. It yields the protein CASSKGQGRGYTF.

This clone came up a few times. V and J are TRBV6-1 and TRBJ1-2, with D unclear. The CDR3 has 15 amino acids. Germline V CDR1 and CDR2: MNHNS, SASEGT. With 1 base removed from V and 2 bases from J, the gap between germline ends came to 11 bases. Here the CDR3 DNA reads TGTGCCAGCAGTGAAGGAATTAACAGAAACTATGGCTACACCTTC. Its translation is CASSEGINRNYGYTF.

The V and J genes are TRBV29-1 and TRBJ2-2; D remains unclear. The CDR3 loop spans 14 amino acids. Looked up from germline, CDR1 is SQVTM and CDR2 is ANQGSEA. Trimming took 8 bases from V and 1 from J, leaving 14 bases between them. This CDR3 reads CSTLGLENTGELFF. CDR3 in DNA: TGCAGCACCCTTGGGCTGGAGAACACCGGGGAGCTGTTTTTT.

V usage is TRBV6-5 and J usage is TRBJ1-4; 10 positions agree with TRBD1. The CDR3 covers 14 residues. J lost 8 bases, V lost 5 bases, and 5 bases had no gene match. Looked up from germline, CDR1 is MNHEY and CDR2 is SVGAGI. CDR3: CASSAGTGVEKLFF. CDR3 DNA: TGTGCCAGCAGTGCCGGGACAGGGGTCGAAAAACTGTTTTTT.

V and J are TRBV2 and TRBJ2-3; D might be TRBD2 (6 bases). The germline V gene has CDR1 SNHLY and CDR2 FYNNEI. Trimming removed 8 bases from V and 6 bases from J, with 18 bases in between. This CDR3 spans 14 amino acids. DNA for the CDR3: TGTGCCAGCGCGGGGTTGCGGGGTTTTGATACGCAGTATTTT. Protein sequence: CASAGLRGFDTQYF.

The rearrangement uses TRBV27 and TRBJ2-5; 8 positions agree with TRBD1. Germline lookup yields CDR1 MNHEY and CDR2 SMNVEV (reference sequence). This CDR3 has 13 amino acids. The J segment lost 4 bases and the V segment lost 2 bases, leaving 0 bases of the junction unmatched. The CDR3, as DNA: TGTGCCAGCAGTTTACAGGGGGCAGAGACCCAGTACTTC. It specifies CASSLQGAETQYF.

V is TRBV9 and J is TRBJ1-1; D is unclear. Germline values: CDR1 SGDLS, CDR2 YYNGEE. The CDR3 is 14 amino acids. The V gene lost 4 bases and the J gene lost 0 bases, with 10 bases spanning the gap. This CDR3 is CASSIGSMNTEAFF. Written as DNA, the CDR3 is TGTGCCAGCAGCATAGGCAGTATGAACACTGAAGCTTTCTTT.

The genes are TRBV5-6 and TRBJ2-2, with TRBD2 identical over 12 bases. The CDR3 has 18 amino acids. After removal of 2 bases from V and 4 bases from J, the junction contained 9 bases not matched to a gene. CDR1 and CDR2 from the germline V gene are SGHDT and YYEEEE. The CDR3 protein is CASSLLPSGLAGTGELFF. CDR3 DNA: TGTGCCAGCAGCTTATTACCCTCGGGACTAGCGGGCACCGGGGAGCTGTTTTTT.

This chain joins TRBV7-2 and TRBJ2-5, with 7 bases that match TRBD2. The CDR3 has 15 residues. Per germline, CDR1 SGHTA and CDR2 FQGNSA. CDR3 loop: CASSLSGALQETQYF. CDR3 DNA sequence: TGTGCTTCCAGCCTCAGCGGGGCCCTCCAAGAGACCCAGTACTTC.

The CDR3 here is CASGQLNTEAFF. The CDR3 DNA sequence: TGTGCCAGCGGACAGTTGAACACTGAAGCTTTCTTT. This chain links TRBV19 with TRBJ1-1; possible D gene TRBD1, 6 bases. This CDR3 has 12 residues. Germline-derived CDR1 and CDR2 are LNHDA and SQIVND (reference sequence). The V and J ends lost 9 bases and 0 bases respectively, with 8 bases between them.

The V call is TRBV4-2, the J call TRBJ2-1, with TRBD2 as a possible D gene (7 bases). In germline, CDR1 is LGHNA, CDR2 YNFKEQ. This CDR3 has 14 amino acids. Trimming removed 1 base at V and 8 bases at J, with 12 bases between. The CDR3 is CASSQGRGGDEQFF. The CDR3 coding sequence is TGTGCCAGCAGCCAAGGCAGGGGAGGGGATGAGCAGTTCTTC.